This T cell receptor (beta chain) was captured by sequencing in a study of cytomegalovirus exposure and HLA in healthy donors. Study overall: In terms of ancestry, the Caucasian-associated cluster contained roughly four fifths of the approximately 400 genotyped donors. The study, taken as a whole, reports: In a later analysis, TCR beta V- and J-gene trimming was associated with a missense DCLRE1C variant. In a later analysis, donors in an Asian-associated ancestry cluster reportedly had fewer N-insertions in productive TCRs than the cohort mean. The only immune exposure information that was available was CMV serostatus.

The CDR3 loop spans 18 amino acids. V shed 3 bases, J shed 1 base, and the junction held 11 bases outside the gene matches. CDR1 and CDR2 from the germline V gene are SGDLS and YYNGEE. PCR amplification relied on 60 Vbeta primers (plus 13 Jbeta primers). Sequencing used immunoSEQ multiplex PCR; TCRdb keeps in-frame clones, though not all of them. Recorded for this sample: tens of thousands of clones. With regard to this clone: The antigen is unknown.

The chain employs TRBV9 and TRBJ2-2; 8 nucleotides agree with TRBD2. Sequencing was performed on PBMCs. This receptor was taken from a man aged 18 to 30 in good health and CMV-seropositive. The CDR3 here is CASSASIRAGGNTGELFF. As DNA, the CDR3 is TGTGCCAGCAGCGCCTCAATTAGGGCGGGGGGGAACACCGGGGAGCTGTTTTTT.